One sample yielded the 5 T cell receptor beta chains listed below, sequenced in a study of CD8 T cells in ankylosing spondylitis. Using its own MiXCR run on the 5' RACE reads, TCRdb lists one record per CDR3 protein. This table holds tens of thousands of distinct CDR3 sequences, roughly 2.5% found once. Sequenced: blood, either unsorted or a sorted T cell fraction (not recorded which). The receptors stem from a male donor with ankylosing spondylitis or in good health (not recorded which).

This clonotype qualifies as medium-sized (0.01 to 0.1%). This sequence joins TRBV9 and TRBJ2-2; D remains ambiguous. Looked up from germline, CDR1 is SGDLS and CDR2 is YYNGEE. This CDR3 spans 13 amino acids. Trimming cost V 0 bases and J 4 bases, with 4 bases left between them. CDR3 coding DNA: TGTGCCAGCAGCGTAGCTGTCACCGGGGAGCTGTTTTTT. This gives the protein CASSVAVTGELFF. The whole variable domain, remainder taken from reference TRBV9 and TRBJ2-2, is DSGVTQTPKHLITATGQRVTLRCSPRSGDLSVYWYQQSLDQGLQFLIQYYNGEERAKGNILERFSAQQFPDLHSELNLSSLELGDSALYFCASSVAVTGELFFGEGSRLTVL.

This clonotype came up many times. CDR3 bases: TGTGCCAGCAGCGTAGCACCTAGCGGGAGGGACGAGCAGTACTTC. This encodes CASSVAPSGRDEQYF. The chain recombines TRBV9 with TRBJ2-7; 12 nucleotides match TRBD2. This CDR3 has 15 residues. V dropped 0 bases and J dropped 5; count of bases not matched to a gene: 3. CDR1 is SGDLS, CDR2 YYNGEE, per germline.

This clonotype was seen many times. The genes are TRBV9 and TRBJ2-7; TRBD2 aligns across 8 bases. V gave up 3 bases and J gave up 4 bases; unmatched junction bases: 6. Germline CDR1 SGDLS, CDR2 YYNGEE. CDR3 length equals 14 residues. The DNA for the CDR3 is TGTGCCAGCAGCGCACTAGCGGAGACATACGAGCAGTACTTC. Its protein product is CASSALAETYEQYF.

This clonotype was seen at least ten times. This chain links TRBV9 with TRBJ2-1; 10 nucleotides match TRBD2. With 5 bases clipped from V and 8 bases from J, the junction kept 13 bases outside the gene matches. The CDR3 covers 16 residues. Germline loops: CDR1 SGDLS, CDR2 YYNGEE. Here the CDR3 DNA reads TGTGCCAGCAGTCCTCTTAGCGGGAGGACCTCAGATGAGCAGTTCTTC. Its translation is CASSPLSGRTSDEQFF.

This clonotype was picked up many times. V is TRBV9 and J is TRBJ2-3; 9 bases map to TRBD2. The CDR3 extends over 16 amino acids. Germline CDR1 and CDR2: SGDLS and YYNGEE. Losses at the gene ends were 3 bases for V and 2 bases for J; bases not matched to a gene: 7. The CDR3 coding sequence is TGTGCCAGCAGCGGGACACTAGCGGGTCCCACAGATACGCAGTATTTT. This sequence encodes CASSGTLAGPTDTQYF.